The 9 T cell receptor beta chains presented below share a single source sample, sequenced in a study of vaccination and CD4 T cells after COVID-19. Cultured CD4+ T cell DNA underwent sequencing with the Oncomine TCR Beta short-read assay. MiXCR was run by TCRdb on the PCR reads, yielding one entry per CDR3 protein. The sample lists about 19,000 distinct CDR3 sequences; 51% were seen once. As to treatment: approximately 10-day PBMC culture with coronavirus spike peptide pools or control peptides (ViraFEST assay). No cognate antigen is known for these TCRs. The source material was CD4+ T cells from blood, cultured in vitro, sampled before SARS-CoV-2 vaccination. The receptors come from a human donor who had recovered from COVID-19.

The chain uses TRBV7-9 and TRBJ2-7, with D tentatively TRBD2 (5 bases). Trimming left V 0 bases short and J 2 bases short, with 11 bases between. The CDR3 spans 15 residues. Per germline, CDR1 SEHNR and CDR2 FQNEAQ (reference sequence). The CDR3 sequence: CASSLARGSTYEQYF. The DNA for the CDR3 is TGTGCCAGCAGCTTAGCGAGAGGGTCCACCTACGAGCAGTACTTC.

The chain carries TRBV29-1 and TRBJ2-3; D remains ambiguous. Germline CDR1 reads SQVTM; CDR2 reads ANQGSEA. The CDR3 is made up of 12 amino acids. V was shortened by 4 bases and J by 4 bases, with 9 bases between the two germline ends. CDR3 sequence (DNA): TGCAGCGTTGCCCTGGGTTCAGATACGCAGTATTTT. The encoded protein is CSVALGSDTQYF.

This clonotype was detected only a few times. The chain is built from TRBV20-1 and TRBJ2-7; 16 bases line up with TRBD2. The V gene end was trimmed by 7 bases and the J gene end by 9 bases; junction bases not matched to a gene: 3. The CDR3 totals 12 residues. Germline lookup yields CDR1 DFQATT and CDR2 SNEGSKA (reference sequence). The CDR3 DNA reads TGCAGTGAGGGGACTAGCGGGAGGGGGCAGTACTTC. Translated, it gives CSEGTSGRGQYF.

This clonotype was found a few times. CDR3 region: CASSLAGPPGGTEAFF. DNA of the CDR3: TGCGCCAGCAGCTTGGCAGGACCCCCAGGCGGGACTGAAGCTTTCTTT. The gene calls are TRBV5-1 and TRBJ1-1, with D unresolved. V dropped 0 bases and J dropped 5 bases, with 17 bases sitting between them. CDR3 length: 16 amino acids. Germline assignment: CDR1 SGHRS and CDR2 YFSETQ.

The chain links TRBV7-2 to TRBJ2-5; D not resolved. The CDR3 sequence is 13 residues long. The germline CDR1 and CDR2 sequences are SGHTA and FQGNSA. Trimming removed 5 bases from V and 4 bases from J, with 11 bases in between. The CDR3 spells CASSPARGETQYF. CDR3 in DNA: TGTGCCAGCAGCCCCGCAAGAGGAGAGACCCAGTACTTC.

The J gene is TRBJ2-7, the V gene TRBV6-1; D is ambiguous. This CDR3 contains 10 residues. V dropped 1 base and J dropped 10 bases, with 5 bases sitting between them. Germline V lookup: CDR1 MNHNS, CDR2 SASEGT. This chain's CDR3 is CASSEVGQYF. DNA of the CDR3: TGTGCCAGCAGTGAAGTTGGACAGTACTTC.

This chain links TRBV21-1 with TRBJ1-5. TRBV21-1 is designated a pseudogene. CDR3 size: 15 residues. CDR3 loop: CASSKRGSSNQPQHF. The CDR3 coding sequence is TGTGCCAGCAGCAAACGTGGGAGTAGCAATCAGCCCCAGCATTTT.

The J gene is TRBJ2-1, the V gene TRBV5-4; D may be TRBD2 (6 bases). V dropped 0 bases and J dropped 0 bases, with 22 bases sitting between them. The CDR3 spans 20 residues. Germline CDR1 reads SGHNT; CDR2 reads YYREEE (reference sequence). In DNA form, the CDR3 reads TGTGCCAGCAGCTTGGACATCAGCGGGTCGGGAGTCCCCTCCTACAATGAGCAGTTCTTC. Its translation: CASSLDISGSGVPSYNEQFF.

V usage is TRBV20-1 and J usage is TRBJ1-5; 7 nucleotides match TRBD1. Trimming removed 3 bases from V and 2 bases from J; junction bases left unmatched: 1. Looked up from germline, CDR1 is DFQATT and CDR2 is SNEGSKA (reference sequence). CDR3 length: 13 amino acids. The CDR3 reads CSASGTGNQPQHF. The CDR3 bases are TGCAGTGCTAGTGGGACAGGCAATCAGCCCCAGCATTTT.